The source of this T cell receptor (beta chain) is a study of T cells after posttransplantation cyclophosphamide. The CDR3 loop spans 13 amino acids. The germline V gene has CDR1 MNHEY and CDR2 SMNVEV (reference sequence). The V end lost 3 bases, the J end lost 5 bases, and 10 bases lay between the germline ends. TCRdb keeps only in-frame clones here, not all; method: immunoSEQ multiplex PCR. The data hold tens of thousands of clones, with about 92% observed a single time. Cyclophosphamide on days +3 and +4 followed busulfan-fludarabine conditioning and a marrow graft. Notes on the study in general: Recipient CMV seropositivity and CMV reactivation strongly tracked TRB clonality. Later blood repertoires were often dominated by clones from the donor CD8+ memory compartment. Skin or GI-infiltrating T cells shared few TRB sequences with blood.

Note on this clone: Its antigen is unidentified.

Material: PBMCs, obtained 60 to 65 days after allogeneic stem cell transplant with posttransplant cyclophosphamide. This chain connects TRBV27 to TRBJ1-2, with D perhaps TRBD1 (5 bases). The TCR sequence derives from a male patient aged 60-70 years who received an allogeneic stem cell transplant from a related donor and was CMV-positive. Some of these T cells may belong to the graft donor. The CDR3 protein is CASSFGQAYGYTF. CDR3 in DNA: TGTGCCAGCAGTTTTGGACAAGCGTATGGCTACACCTTC.